The present T cell receptor (beta chain) was sequenced within a study of T-cell memory formation after mild COVID-19. On the study more broadly: Largely, TCR clusters stayed within a single donor. Study-wide results and caveats: There was a balanced CD4/CD8 profile in clones contracting day 15 to 85, and later expanders leaned CD4+. The study found contracting CD4+ clones mainly in CM and EM and contracting CD8+ clones in EMRA.

This CDR3 has 17 residues. Trimming cost V 5 bases and J 0 bases, with 17 bases left between them. TCRdb used MiXCR to reprocess the 5' RACE reads, holding one entry per CDR3 protein. The table includes about 560,000 distinct CDR3 sequences, around 16% detected once. This clonotype has only a few counts. Its antigen remains unknown. This TCR was recovered from an adult woman who had mild COVID-19 (a few samples of this study predate the infection). Cell type and time point are not known. V gene TRBV12-3 or TRBV12-4 combines with J gene TRBJ1-5; the D gene is possibly TRBD1 (5 bases). Sequenced: PBMCs or a T cell subset sorted from them (not recorded which). The chain's CDR3 is CASSPQGSGYSNQPQHF. For the CDR3, the DNA is TGTGCCAGCAGTCCGCAGGGAAGTGGCTATAGCAATCAGCCCCAGCATTTT.